This record covers a single T cell receptor beta chain. These data originate in a study of blood T cell repertoires in COVID-19. This CDR3 comprises 15 residues. V shed 3 bases, J shed 3 bases, and the junction held 6 bases outside the gene matches. The germline CDR1 and CDR2 sequences are LGHNA and YSLEER. In the original workflow: It was from reference gene primer amplification that nucleated cell counts were estimated. Using immunoSEQ multiplex PCR, the repertoire was profiled, and TCRdb retains in-frame clones only, with some absent. The V and J calls and clone size are taken from that table; D and trimming were inferred from the DNA. The profile shows 110,000 to 150,000 clones, 75% to 90% of them singletons.

Sequencing was done on a sample of peripheral blood. The clonotype was recovered from a man between 60 and 75 years old with active or convalescent COVID-19. The chain employs TRBV4-3 and TRBJ2-7; 9 bases agree with TRBD1. The CDR3 nucleotides are TGCGCCAGCAGCCAGATCGCGGGACAGGGCTACGAGCAGTACTTC. Its translation: CASSQIAGQGYEQYF.